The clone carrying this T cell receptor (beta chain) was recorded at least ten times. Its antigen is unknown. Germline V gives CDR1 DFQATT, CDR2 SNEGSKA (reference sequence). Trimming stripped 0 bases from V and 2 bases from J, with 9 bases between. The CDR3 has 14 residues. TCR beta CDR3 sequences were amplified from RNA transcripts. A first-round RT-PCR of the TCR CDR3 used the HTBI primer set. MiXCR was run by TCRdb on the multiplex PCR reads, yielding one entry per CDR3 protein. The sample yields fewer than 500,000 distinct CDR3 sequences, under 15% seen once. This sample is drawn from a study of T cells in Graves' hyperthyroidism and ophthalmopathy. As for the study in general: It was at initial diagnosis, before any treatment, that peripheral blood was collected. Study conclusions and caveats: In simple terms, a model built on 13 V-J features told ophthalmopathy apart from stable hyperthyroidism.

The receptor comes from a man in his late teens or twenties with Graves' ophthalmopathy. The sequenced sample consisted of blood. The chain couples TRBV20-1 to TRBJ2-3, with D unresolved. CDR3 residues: CSARDPFYTDTQYF. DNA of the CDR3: TGCAGTGCTAGAGATCCCTTTTACACAGATACGCAGTATTTT.